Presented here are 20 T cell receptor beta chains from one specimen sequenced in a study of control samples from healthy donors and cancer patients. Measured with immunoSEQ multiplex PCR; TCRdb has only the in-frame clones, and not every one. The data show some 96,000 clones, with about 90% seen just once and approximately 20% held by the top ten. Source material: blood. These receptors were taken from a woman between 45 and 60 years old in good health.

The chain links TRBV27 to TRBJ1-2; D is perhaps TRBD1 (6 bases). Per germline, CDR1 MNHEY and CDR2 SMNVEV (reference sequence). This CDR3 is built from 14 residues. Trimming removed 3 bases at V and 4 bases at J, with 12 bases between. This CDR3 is CASSFTGPSYGYTF. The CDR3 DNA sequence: TGTGCCAGCAGTTTTACAGGGCCTTCCTATGGCTACACCTTC.

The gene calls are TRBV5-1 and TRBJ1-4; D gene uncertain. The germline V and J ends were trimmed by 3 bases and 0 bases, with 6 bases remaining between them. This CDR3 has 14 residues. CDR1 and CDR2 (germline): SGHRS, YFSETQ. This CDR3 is CASSSSATNEKLFF. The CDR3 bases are TGCGCCAGCAGCTCAAGTGCAACTAATGAAAAACTGTTTTTT.

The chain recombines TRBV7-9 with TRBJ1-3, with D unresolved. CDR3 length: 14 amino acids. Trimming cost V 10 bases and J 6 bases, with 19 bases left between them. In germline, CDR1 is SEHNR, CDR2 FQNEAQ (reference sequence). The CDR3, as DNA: TGTGCCAACTCGGACGGCGGGGTTTCAAACACCATATATTTT. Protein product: CANSDGGVSNTIYF.

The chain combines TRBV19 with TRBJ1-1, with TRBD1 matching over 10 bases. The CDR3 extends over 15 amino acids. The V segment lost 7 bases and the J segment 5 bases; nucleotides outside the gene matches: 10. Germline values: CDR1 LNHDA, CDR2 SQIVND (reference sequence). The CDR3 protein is CASTPDRGLRTEAFF. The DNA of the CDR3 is TGTGCCAGTACCCCGGACAGGGGGTTAAGAACTGAAGCTTTCTTT.

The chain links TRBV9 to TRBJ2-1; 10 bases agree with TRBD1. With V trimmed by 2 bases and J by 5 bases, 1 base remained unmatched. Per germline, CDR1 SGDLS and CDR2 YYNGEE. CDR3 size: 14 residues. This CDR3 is CASSVDRGDNEQFF. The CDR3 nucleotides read TGTGCCAGCAGCGTGGACAGGGGGGACAATGAGCAGTTCTTC.

In DNA form, the CDR3 reads TGTGCCAGTAGTATCGGACCCTCGCCGGGACTAGCATACAATGAGCAGTTCTTC. It specifies CASSIGPSPGLAYNEQFF. The J gene is TRBJ2-1, the V gene TRBV19; 9 bases align to TRBD2. The CDR3 covers 18 residues. The junction had 13 bases not matched to a gene; V was cut back by 3 bases and J by 4 bases. Per the germline V gene, CDR1 is LNHDA and CDR2 is SQIVND (reference sequence).

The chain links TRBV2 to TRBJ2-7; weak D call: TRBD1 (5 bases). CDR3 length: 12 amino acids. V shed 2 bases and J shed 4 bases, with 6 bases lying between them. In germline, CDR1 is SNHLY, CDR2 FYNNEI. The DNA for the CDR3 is TGTGCCAGCAGTGAAAAGGGGTACGAGCAGTACTTC. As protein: CASSEKGYEQYF.

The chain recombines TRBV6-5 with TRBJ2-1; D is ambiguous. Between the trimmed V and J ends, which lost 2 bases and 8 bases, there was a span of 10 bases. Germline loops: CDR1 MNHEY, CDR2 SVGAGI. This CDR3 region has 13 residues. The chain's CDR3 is CASSYLIADEQFF. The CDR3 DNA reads TGTGCCAGCAGTTACCTGATAGCCGATGAGCAGTTCTTC.

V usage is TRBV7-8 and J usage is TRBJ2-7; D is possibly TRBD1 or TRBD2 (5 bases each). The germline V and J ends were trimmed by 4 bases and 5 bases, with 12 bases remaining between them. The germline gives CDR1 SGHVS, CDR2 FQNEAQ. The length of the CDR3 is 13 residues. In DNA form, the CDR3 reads TGTGCCAGCAGCTATTGGGGGACGAACGAGCAGTACTTC. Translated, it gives CASSYWGTNEQYF.

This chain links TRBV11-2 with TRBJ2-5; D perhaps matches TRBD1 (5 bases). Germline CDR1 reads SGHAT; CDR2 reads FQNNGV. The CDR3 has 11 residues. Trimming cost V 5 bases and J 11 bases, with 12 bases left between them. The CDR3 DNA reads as TGTGCCAGCAGCCGAGGACACTCTCAGTACTTC. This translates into CASSRGHSQYF. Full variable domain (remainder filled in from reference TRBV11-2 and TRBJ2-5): EAGVAQSPRYKIIEKRQSVAFWCNPISGHATLYWYQQILGQGPKLLIQFQNNGVVDDSQLPKDRFSAERLKGVDSTLKIQPAKLEDSAVYLCASSRGHSQYFGPGTRLLVL.

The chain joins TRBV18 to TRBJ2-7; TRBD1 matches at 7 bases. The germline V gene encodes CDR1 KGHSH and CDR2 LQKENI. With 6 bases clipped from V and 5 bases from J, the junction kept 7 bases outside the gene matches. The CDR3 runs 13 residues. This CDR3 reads CASSPDRTHEQYF. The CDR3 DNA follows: TGTGCCAGCTCCCCGGACAGGACCCACGAGCAGTACTTC.

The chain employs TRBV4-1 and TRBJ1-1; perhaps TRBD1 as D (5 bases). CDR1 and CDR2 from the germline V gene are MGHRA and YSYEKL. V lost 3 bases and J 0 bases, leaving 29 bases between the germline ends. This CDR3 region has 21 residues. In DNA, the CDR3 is TGCGCCAGCAGCCACCCGGGACTGAAAATAGGGAGCGCCCGCATGAACACTGAAGCTTTCTTT. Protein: CASSHPGLKIGSARMNTEAFF.

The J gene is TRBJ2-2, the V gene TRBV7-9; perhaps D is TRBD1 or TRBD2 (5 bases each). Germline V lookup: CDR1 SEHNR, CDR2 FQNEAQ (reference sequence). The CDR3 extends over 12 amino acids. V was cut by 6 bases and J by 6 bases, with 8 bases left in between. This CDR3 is CASRGRSGELFF. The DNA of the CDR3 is TGTGCCAGCAGGGGACGGTCCGGGGAGCTGTTTTTT.

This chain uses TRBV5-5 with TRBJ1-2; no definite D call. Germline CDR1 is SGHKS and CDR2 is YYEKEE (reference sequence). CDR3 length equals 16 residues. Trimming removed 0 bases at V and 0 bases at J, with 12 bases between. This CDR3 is CASSLVSGFANYGYTF. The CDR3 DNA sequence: TGTGCCAGCAGCTTGGTTTCAGGTTTTGCTAACTATGGCTACACCTTC.

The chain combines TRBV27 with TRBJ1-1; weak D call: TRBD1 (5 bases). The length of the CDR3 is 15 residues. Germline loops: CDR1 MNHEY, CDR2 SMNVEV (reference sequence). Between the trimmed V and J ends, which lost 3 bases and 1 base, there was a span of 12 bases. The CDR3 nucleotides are TGTGCCAGCAGTTTGGACTTCGGGACGAACACTGAAGCTTTCTTT. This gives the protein CASSLDFGTNTEAFF.

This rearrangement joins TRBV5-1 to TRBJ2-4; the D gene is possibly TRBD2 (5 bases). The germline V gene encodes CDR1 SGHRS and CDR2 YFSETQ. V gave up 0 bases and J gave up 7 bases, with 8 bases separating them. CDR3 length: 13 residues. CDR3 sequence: CASSLGGRNIQYF. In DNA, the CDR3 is TGCGCCAGCAGCTTGGGAGGGCGGAACATTCAGTACTTC.

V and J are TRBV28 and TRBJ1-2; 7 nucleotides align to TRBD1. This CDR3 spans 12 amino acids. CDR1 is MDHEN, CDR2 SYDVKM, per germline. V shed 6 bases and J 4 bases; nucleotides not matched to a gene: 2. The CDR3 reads CASSRDSYGYTF. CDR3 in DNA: TGTGCCAGCAGCCGGGACAGCTATGGCTACACCTTC.

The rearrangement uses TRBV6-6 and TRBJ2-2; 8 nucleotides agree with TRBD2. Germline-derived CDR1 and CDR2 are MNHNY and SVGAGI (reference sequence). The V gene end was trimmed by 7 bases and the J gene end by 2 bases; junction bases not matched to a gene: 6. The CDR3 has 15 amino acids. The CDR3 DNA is TGTGCCAGCACAGCATTAGCGGGAAACACCGGGGAGCTGTTTTTT. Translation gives CASTALAGNTGELFF.

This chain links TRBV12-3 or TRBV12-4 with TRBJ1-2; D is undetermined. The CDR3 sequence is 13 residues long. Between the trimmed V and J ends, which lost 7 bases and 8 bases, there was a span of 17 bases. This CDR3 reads CASTLRGLLGYTF. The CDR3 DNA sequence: TGTGCCAGCACCTTACGTGGGCTACTCGGCTACACCTTC.

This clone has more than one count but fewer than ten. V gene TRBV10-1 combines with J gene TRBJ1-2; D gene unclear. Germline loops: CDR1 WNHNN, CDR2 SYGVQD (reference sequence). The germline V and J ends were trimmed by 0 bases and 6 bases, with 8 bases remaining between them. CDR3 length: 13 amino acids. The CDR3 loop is CASSESRGNGYTF. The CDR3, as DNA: TGCGCCAGCAGTGAGTCCAGAGGGAATGGCTACACCTTC.